A single sample gave rise to the 27 T cell receptor beta chains below, sequenced in a study of OX40 agonist ivuxolimab in advanced cancers. Clones were sequenced by immunoSEQ multiplex PCR, and TCRdb holds only the in-frame ones, with some missing. The profile covers some 49,000 clones, with less than 85% appearing a single time and roughly 21% taken by the ten largest. Source: CD4+ or CD8+ T cells sorted from blood, taken in a trial of the OX40 agonist ivuxolimab. The origin of the receptors is an adult with an advanced solid tumor such as melanoma, head and neck, liver or kidney cancer.

J is TRBJ1-1 and V is TRBV20-1, with D perhaps matching TRBD1 (5 bases). The germline V and J ends were trimmed by 6 bases and 11 bases, with 10 bases remaining between them. This CDR3 is 9 amino acids long. Germline CDR1 reads DFQATT; CDR2 reads SNEGSKA (reference sequence). For the CDR3, the DNA is TGCAGTGCACGGGGCGGGGCTTTCTTT. This encodes CSARGGAFF.

CDR3 region: CASSPGTVEELFF. In nucleotides, the CDR3 is TGTGCCAGCAGTCCCGGGACAGTGGAGGAACTGTTTTTT. This chain uses TRBV28 with TRBJ1-4; 7 bases are a match to TRBD1. Germline assignment: CDR1 MDHEN and CDR2 SYDVKM. The CDR3 is made up of 13 amino acids. V shed 5 bases and J 12 bases; nucleotides not matched to a gene: 9.

The chain combines TRBV11-3 with TRBJ2-3, with TRBD2 matching over 10 bases. CDR1 is SGHNT and CDR2 is YENEEA in the germline V gene. This CDR3 spans 18 amino acids. The V and J ends lost 2 bases and 10 bases, in that order; junction bases with no gene match: 18. The CDR3 DNA follows: TGTGCCAGCAGCTTATCCCATCGGGCTAGCGGGAGTGGAGACCCGCAGTATTTT. It is translated as CASSLSHRASGSGDPQYF. Full variable domain (rest looked up from reference TRBV11-3 and TRBJ2-3): EAGVVQSPRYKIIEKKQPVAFWCNPISGHNTLYWYLQNLGQGPELLIRYENEEAVDDSQLPKDRFSAERLKGVDSTLKIQPAELGDSAVYLCASSLSHRASGSGDPQYFGPGTRLTVL.

The chain links TRBV5-4 to TRBJ2-1, with 9 nucleotides matching TRBD2. Germline V gives CDR1 SGHNT, CDR2 YYREEE (reference sequence). This CDR3 is built from 17 residues. V trimming: 0 bases; J trimming: 8 bases; junction bases outside the gene matches: 12. The CDR3: CASSLANSGGFGDEQFF. CDR3 DNA: TGTGCCAGCAGCTTGGCTAATAGCGGGGGTTTCGGGGATGAGCAGTTCTTC.

The chain carries TRBV15 and TRBJ2-2; no definite D call. V shed 0 bases and J shed 6 bases, with 2 bases lying between them. This CDR3 is built from 12 residues. Per the germline V gene, CDR1 is LNHNV and CDR2 is YYDKDF (reference sequence). The CDR3 loop is CATSRDPGELFF. In DNA form, the CDR3 reads TGTGCCACCAGCAGAGATCCCGGGGAGCTGTTTTTT.

This clone is medium-sized (0.01 to 0.1%) within its sample. The chain couples TRBV19 to TRBJ1-2, with TRBD1 matching 7 bases. V gave up 6 bases and J gave up 2 bases; unmatched junction bases: 12. The CDR3 has 16 residues. Germline lookup yields CDR1 LNHDA and CDR2 SQIVND (reference sequence). DNA for the CDR3: TGTGCCAGTAGCCCTTCGACAGGGAACTTCAACTATGGCTACACCTTC. Translated, it gives CASSPSTGNFNYGYTF.

V usage is TRBV9 and J usage is TRBJ2-5; 10 bases agree with TRBD2. The germline gives CDR1 SGDLS, CDR2 YYNGEE. The CDR3 is made up of 15 amino acids. V gave up 3 bases and J gave up 5 bases; unmatched junction bases: 7. The CDR3 nucleotides read TGTGCCAGCAGCGGTAGCGGGGGGCCGGTGGAGACCCAGTACTTC. It is translated as CASSGSGGPVETQYF.

The chain recombines TRBV11-2 with TRBJ1-1; maybe TRBD1 (5 bases). This CDR3 region has 14 residues. The V and J ends lost 5 bases and 5 bases respectively, with 15 bases between them. Germline V gives CDR1 SGHAT, CDR2 FQNNGV. As DNA, the CDR3 is TGTGCCAGCAGCCCCAGCGGGGGAGATACTGAAGCTTTCTTT. As protein: CASSPSGGDTEAFF.

The chain uses TRBV11-2 and TRBJ1-2; perhaps TRBD1 as D (5 bases). V lost 1 base to trimming and J lost 9 bases, with 18 bases between them. This CDR3 spans 15 amino acids. Looked up from germline, CDR1 is SGHAT and CDR2 is FQNNGV. CDR3 region: CASSLVSPQGRSYTF. The CDR3 DNA reads TGTGCCAGCAGCTTAGTCTCTCCCCAGGGCCGGAGCTACACCTTC.

The chain employs TRBV12-5 and TRBJ2-5; possible D gene TRBD1, 6 bases. The length of the CDR3 is 17 residues. Deletions cut 0 bases from V and 2 bases from J, with 16 bases between. Germline lookup yields CDR1 LGHNT and CDR2 FRNRAP. The CDR3 sequence is CASGLVLGERGQETQYF. In DNA, the CDR3 is TGTGCTAGTGGTTTGGTACTTGGGGAGAGGGGGCAAGAGACCCAGTACTTC.

J is TRBJ1-2 and V is TRBV11-1, with TRBD1 identical over 10 bases. This CDR3 has 16 residues. With V trimmed by 3 bases and J by 8 bases, 12 bases remained unmatched. CDR1 is SGHAT and CDR2 is FQDESV in the germline V gene (reference sequence). CDR3: CASSLGEGGTGAGYTF. The CDR3 region has the DNA TGTGCCAGCAGCTTGGGGGAAGGCGGGACAGGGGCCGGCTACACCTTC.

The chain has TRBV2 and TRBJ2-1, with 8 nucleotides matching TRBD2. Per germline, CDR1 SNHLY and CDR2 FYNNEI. V lost 3 bases and J lost 10; bases outside the gene matches: 8. This CDR3 region has 14 residues. The CDR3 region is CASSDPGGNEEQFF. The CDR3 nucleotides are TGTGCCAGCAGTGACCCGGGGGGGAACGAGGAGCAGTTCTTC.

The chain carries TRBV5-3 and TRBJ2-5, with 7 bases lining up with TRBD2. TRBV5-3 is reported as an ORF; its role is uncertain. CDR3 length: 15 amino acids. V trimming: 8 bases; J trimming: 2 bases; junction bases outside the gene matches: 12. Here the CDR3 DNA reads TGTGCCAGCAGCCACGAGGGAGCGGGACAAGAGACCCAGTACTTC. This codes for CASSHEGAGQETQYF.

This clone has at least ten counts. This rearrangement joins TRBV5-5 to TRBJ1-1, with TRBD1 identical over 8 bases. The CDR3 is 14 amino acids. Germline CDR1 reads SGHKS; CDR2 reads YYEKEE (reference sequence). V lost 4 bases and J lost 4; bases outside the gene matches: 6. The CDR3 here is CASSLSTGGTEAFF. The CDR3 DNA reads as TGTGCCAGCAGCCTATCTACAGGGGGCACTGAAGCTTTCTTT. Using reference TRBV5-5 and TRBJ1-1 for the parts outside the CDR3, the full variable domain is DAGVTQSPTHLIKTRGQQVTLRCSPISGHKSVSWYQQVLGQGPQFIFQYYEKEERGRGNFPDRFSARQFPNYSSELNVNALLLGDSALYLCASSLSTGGTEAFFGQGTRLTVV.

The J gene is TRBJ2-1, the V gene TRBV4-1; D may be TRBD2 (6 bases). The V end lost 1 base, the J end lost 5 bases, and 6 bases lay between the germline ends. The length of the CDR3 is 13 residues. The germline CDR1 and CDR2 sequences are MGHRA and YSYEKL. CDR3 residues: CASSQAGDNEQFF. CDR3 bases: TGCGCCAGCAGCCAAGCGGGGGACAATGAGCAGTTCTTC.

This chain links TRBV5-4 with TRBJ1-1; D uncertain. Per germline, CDR1 SGHNT and CDR2 YYREEE (reference sequence). This CDR3 comprises 16 residues. The ends were cut back, 4 bases at V and 4 bases at J, with 20 bases in the middle. CDR3 nucleotides: TGTGCCAGCAGCATTAACAGTGGAGGTTGGGGCACTGAAGCTTTCTTT. It encodes CASSINSGGWGTEAFF.

The V gene is TRBV30, the J gene TRBJ2-3, with TRBD1 matching over 10 bases. After removal of 4 bases from V and 1 base from J, the junction contained 5 bases not matched to a gene. This CDR3 comprises 15 residues. Germline V gives CDR1 GTSNPN, CDR2 SVGIG (reference sequence). The CDR3 DNA is TGTGCCTGGACCATCGGGACAGGGGGCACAGATACGCAGTATTTT. As protein: CAWTIGTGGTDTQYF. The full variable domain, completed using reference TRBV30 and TRBJ2-3, is SQTIHQWPATLVQPVGSPLSLECTVEGTSNPNLYWYRQAAGRGLQLLFYSVGIGQISSEVPQNLSASRPQDRQFILSSKKLLLSDSGFYLCAWTIGTGGTDTQYFGPGTRLTVL.

This chain joins TRBV6-1 and TRBJ1-4; no clear D gene. The CDR3 covers 14 residues. V was trimmed by 4 bases and J by 6 bases, leaving 12 bases between them. The germline gives CDR1 MNHNS, CDR2 SASEGT. Here the CDR3 reads CASSVLWEDEKLFF. CDR3 nucleotides: TGTGCCAGCAGTGTTCTGTGGGAGGATGAAAAACTGTTTTTT.

This clone is a singleton in its sample. The rearrangement links TRBV5-4 to TRBJ1-2; D gene uncertain. CDR3 size: 12 residues. Trimming took off 2 bases at V and 8 bases at J, with 10 bases between the two ends. Germline V gene data show CDR1 as SGHNT and CDR2 as YYREEE (reference sequence). This CDR3 is CASSLGYNGYTF. In nucleotides, the CDR3 is TGTGCCAGCAGCTTAGGCTACAACGGCTACACCTTC.

This chain links TRBV11-3 with TRBJ2-1; tentative D call: TRBD1 (6 bases). V was trimmed by 1 base and J by 7 bases, leaving 8 bases between them. The CDR3 is 13 residues long. Germline loops: CDR1 SGHNT, CDR2 YENEEA. In DNA, the CDR3 is TGTGCCAGCAGCTTAGCAGGGGCAAATGAGCAGTTCTTC. This codes for CASSLAGANEQFF.

The chain recombines TRBV2 with TRBJ2-1; D may be TRBD2 (5 bases). V was clipped by 7 bases and J by 5 bases, with 12 bases between them. Germline CDR1 reads SNHLY; CDR2 reads FYNNEI. CDR3 length equals 13 residues. CDR3: CASNWRADNEQFF. CDR3 nucleotide sequence: TGTGCCAGCAATTGGCGGGCAGACAATGAGCAGTTCTTC.

With regard to this clone: Other DNA variants within this sample encode the same CDR3. This rearrangement joins TRBV4-3 to TRBJ1-2, with no clear D. Trimming took off 0 bases at V and 0 bases at J, with 8 bases between the two ends. Per the germline V gene, CDR1 is LGHNA and CDR2 is YSLEER. The CDR3 has 15 residues. The CDR3 loop is CASSQEEDTNYGYTF. CDR3 DNA sequence: TGCGCCAGCAGCCAAGAAGAGGATACTAACTATGGCTACACCTTC.

The genes are TRBV5-1 and TRBJ2-3; unclear D gene. CDR3 length: 15 amino acids. The germline V and J ends were trimmed by 3 bases and 0 bases, with 11 bases remaining between them. Germline CDR1 is SGHRS and CDR2 is YFSETQ. The CDR3 DNA follows: TGCGCCAGCAGCTCCCCCCTCGGTAGCACAGATACGCAGTATTTT. Translating it yields CASSSPLGSTDTQYF.

The chain links TRBV5-6 to TRBJ1-5; D gene unclear. Germline V gives CDR1 SGHDT, CDR2 YYEEEE. Trimming took off 0 bases at V and 2 bases at J, with 6 bases between the two ends. The CDR3 is 14 residues long. This CDR3 reads CASSLAAGNQPQHF. The CDR3 coding sequence is TGTGCCAGCAGCTTGGCCGCAGGCAATCAGCCCCAGCATTTT.

The J gene is TRBJ2-1, the V gene TRBV7-9; unclear D gene. Trimming cost V 8 bases and J 0 bases, with 8 bases left between them. CDR1 is SEHNR, CDR2 FQNEAQ, per germline (reference sequence). This CDR3 has 13 residues. The CDR3 DNA sequence: TGTGCCAGCTCGGTCCTCTCCTACAATGAGCAGTTCTTC. It translates to CASSVLSYNEQFF.

The V call is TRBV27, the J call TRBJ2-3; the match to TRBD2 covers 8 bases. The length of the CDR3 is 14 residues. J was trimmed by 2 bases and V by 8 bases; bases with no gene match: 6. The V gene's germline CDR1 is MNHEY and CDR2 SMNVEV (reference sequence). The CDR3 nucleotides are TGTGCCAGCGACGAGCGGGGGAACACAGATACGCAGTATTTT. Protein: CASDERGNTDTQYF.

This sequence joins TRBV27 and TRBJ2-1; 8 bases are a match to TRBD2. The CDR3 covers 20 residues. V lost 2 bases, J lost 4 bases, and 19 bases stayed unmatched. Germline V lookup: CDR1 MNHEY, CDR2 SMNVEV (reference sequence). CDR3 loop: CASSLQPGLGYSGGYNEQFF. The CDR3 DNA reads TGTGCCAGCAGTTTACAACCGGGACTAGGGTACAGCGGGGGATACAATGAGCAGTTCTTC.